Below are 7 T cell receptor beta chains sequenced from a single sample in a study of cytotoxic CD8 clonotypes in ibrutinib-treated CLL. The table came from immunoSEQ multiplex PCR; TCRdb's copy has only in-frame clones and leaves some out. The sample has 110,000 to 150,000 clones, 75% to 80% seen once. Specimen: PBMCs, collected after 24 months of ibrutinib treatment. The receptors were gathered from a human donor with chronic lymphocytic leukemia.

V gene TRBV5-1 combines with J gene TRBJ2-7; either TRBD1 or TRBD2 may supply D (5 bases each). There are 14 residues in the CDR3. Germline CDR1 and CDR2: SGHRS and YFSETQ. V dropped 4 bases and J dropped 6 bases, with 17 bases sitting between them. Here the CDR3 DNA reads TGCGCCAGCAGCGGTCGGGGCCAACGTGGCGAGCAGTACTTC. It translates to CASSGRGQRGEQYF.

Written as DNA, the CDR3 is TGCGCCAGCAGCCAAGGGGGGTTGGTAGCGGGAGTCGGTGAGCAGTTCTTC. Its protein product is CASSQGGLVAGVGEQFF. J is TRBJ2-1 and V is TRBV4-1, with TRBD2 identical over 9 bases. The V segment lost 1 base and the J segment 9 bases; nucleotides outside the gene matches: 13. Germline V lookup: CDR1 MGHRA, CDR2 YSYEKL. This CDR3 spans 17 amino acids.

Details on this clone: The junction differs from germline at one of its ends, possibly a read error. J is TRBJ2-5 and V is TRBV7-7; 7 nucleotides line up with TRBD1. Germline V gene lookup returns CDR1 SSHAT and CDR2 FNYEAQ (reference sequence). The CDR3 has 14 residues. The CDR3 coding sequence is TGTGCTAGCAGTACGGGGACAGCCTTCGGGACCCAGTACTTC. Translating it yields CASSTGTAFGTQYF.

For this clone: Germline is not matched at one junction end, which may reflect a read error. J is TRBJ1-1 and V is TRBV4-3; 9 nucleotides agree with TRBD1. CDR3 length: 15 residues. CDR1 and CDR2 (germline): LGHNA, YSLEER. The CDR3 region is CASTQDGTGSAEAFF. CDR3 bases: TGCGCCAGCACCCAAGACGGGACAGGGAGCGCTGAAGCTTTCTTT.

This chain links TRBV21-1 with TRBJ1-5. TRBV21-1 is given as a pseudogene. The CDR3 contains 16 residues. The CDR3 DNA reads as TGTGCCAGCAGGCGAGGGGGGGTAAAGGGCAATCAGCCCCAGCATTTT. Translated, it gives CASRRGGVKGNQPQHF.

This clone was recorded only once. The chain links TRBV7-2 to TRBJ2-3; tentative D call: TRBD1 (7 bases). The CDR3 consists of 14 residues. Germline V gene sequence: CDR1 SGHTA, CDR2 FQGNSA. V gave up 5 bases and J gave up 1 base, with 10 bases separating them. CDR3 DNA: TGTGCCAGCAGCCAGGGGGGTGGCACAGATACGCAGTATTTT. Amino acids: CASSQGGGTDTQYF. The complete variable domain, with remaining parts taken from reference TRBV7-2 and TRBJ2-3, reads GAGVSQSPSNKVTEKGKDVELRCDPISGHTALYWYRQSLGQGLEFLIYFQGNSAPDKSGLPSDRFSAERTGGSVSTLTIQRTQQEDSAVYLCASSQGGGTDTQYFGPGTRLTVL.

This chain links TRBV7-2 with TRBJ2-5, with 8 bases aligning to TRBD2. Germline V gene sequence: CDR1 SGHTA, CDR2 FQGNSA. The CDR3 has 14 amino acids. The ends lost 3 bases at V and 8 bases at J; junction bases unmatched: 8. CDR3 in amino acids: CASSFAAGAPTQYF. The DNA of the CDR3 is TGTGCCAGCAGCTTTGCAGCGGGGGCCCCCACCCAGTACTTC.